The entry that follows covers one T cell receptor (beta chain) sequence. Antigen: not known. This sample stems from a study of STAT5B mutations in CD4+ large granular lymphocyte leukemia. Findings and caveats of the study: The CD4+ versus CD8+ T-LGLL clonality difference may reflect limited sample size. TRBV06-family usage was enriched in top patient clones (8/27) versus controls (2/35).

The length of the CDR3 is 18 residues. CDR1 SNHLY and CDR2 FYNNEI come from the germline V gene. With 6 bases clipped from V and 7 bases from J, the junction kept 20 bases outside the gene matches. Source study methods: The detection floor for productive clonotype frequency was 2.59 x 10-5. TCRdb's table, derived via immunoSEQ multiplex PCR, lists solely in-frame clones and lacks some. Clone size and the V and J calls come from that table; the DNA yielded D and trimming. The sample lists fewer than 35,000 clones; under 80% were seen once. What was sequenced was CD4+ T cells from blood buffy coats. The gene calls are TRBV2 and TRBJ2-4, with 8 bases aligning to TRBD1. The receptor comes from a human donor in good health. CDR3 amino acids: CASRPAALQGAGSNIQYF. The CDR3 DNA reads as TGTGCCAGCAGGCCAGCAGCGCTGCAGGGGGCAGGTAGCAACATTCAGTACTTC.